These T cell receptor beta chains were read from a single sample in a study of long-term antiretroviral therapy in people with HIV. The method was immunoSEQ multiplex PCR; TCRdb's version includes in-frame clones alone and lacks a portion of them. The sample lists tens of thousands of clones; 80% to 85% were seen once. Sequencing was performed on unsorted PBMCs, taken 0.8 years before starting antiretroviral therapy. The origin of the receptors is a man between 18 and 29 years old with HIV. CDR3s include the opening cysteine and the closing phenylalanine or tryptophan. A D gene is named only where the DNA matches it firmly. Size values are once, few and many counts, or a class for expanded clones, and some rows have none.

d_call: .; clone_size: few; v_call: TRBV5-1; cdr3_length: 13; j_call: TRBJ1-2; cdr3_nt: TGCGCCAGCAGCTTGGAAGGGGTCTATGGCTACACCTTC; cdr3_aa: CASSLEGVYGYTF
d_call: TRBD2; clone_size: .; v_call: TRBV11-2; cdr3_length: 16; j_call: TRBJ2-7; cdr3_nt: TGTGCCAGCAGCCCAGCCGGGGCTAGCGGGATTTACGAGCAGTACTTC; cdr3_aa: CASSPAGASGIYEQYF
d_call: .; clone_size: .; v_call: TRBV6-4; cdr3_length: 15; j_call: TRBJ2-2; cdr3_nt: TGTGCCAGCAGTGACGGGACTGGCAACACCGGGGAGCTGTTTTTT; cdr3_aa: CASSDGTGNTGELFF
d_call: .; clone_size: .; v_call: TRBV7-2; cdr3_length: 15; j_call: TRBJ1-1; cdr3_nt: TGTGCCAGCAGCAACGCAGGGTTCCCGGCCACTGAAGCTTTCTTT; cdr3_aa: CASSNAGFPATEAFF
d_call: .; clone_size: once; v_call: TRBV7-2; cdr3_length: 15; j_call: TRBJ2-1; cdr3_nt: TGTGCCAGCAGCCCTCTGGGGGTCTCCTACAATGAGCAGTTCTTC; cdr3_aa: CASSPLGVSYNEQFF
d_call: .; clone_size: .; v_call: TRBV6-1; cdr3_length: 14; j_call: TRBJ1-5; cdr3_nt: TGTGCCAGCAGTGAAGGAAGTATGATCCAGCCCCAGCATTTT; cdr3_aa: CASSEGSMIQPQHF
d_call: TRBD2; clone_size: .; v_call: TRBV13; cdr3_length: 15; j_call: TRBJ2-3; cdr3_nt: TGTGCCAGCAGCCCAAGCGGGGGGGGCACAGATACGCAGTATTTT; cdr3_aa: CASSPSGGGTDTQYF
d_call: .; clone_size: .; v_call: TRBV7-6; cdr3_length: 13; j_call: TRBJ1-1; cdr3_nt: TGTGCCAGCAGTCTAATGTACAACACTGAAGCTTTCTTT; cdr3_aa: CASSLMYNTEAFF
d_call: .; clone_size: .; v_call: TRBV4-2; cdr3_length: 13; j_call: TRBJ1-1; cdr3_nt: TGTGCCAGCAGCCAAGAGGGAGGGACTGAAGCTTTCTTT; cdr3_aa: CASSQEGGTEAFF
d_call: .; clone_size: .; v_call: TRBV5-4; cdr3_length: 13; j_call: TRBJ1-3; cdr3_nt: TGTGCCAGCAGCACCGGACTGGGAAACACCATATATTTT; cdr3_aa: CASSTGLGNTIYF
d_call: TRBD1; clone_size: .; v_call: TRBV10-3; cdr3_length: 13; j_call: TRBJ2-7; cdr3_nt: TGTGCCATCACTCCGACAGGGGCTTACGAGCAGTACTTC; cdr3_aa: CAITPTGAYEQYF
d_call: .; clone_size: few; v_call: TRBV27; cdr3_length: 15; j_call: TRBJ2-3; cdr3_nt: TGTGCCAGCAGCCCCGGAAGTTCGAGCACAGATACGCAGTATTTT; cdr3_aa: CASSPGSSSTDTQYF
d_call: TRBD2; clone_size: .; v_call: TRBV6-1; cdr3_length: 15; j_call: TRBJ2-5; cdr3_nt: TGTGCCAGCAGTGAACTAGCGGGAGGGCAAGAGACCCAGTACTTC; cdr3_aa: CASSELAGGQETQYF
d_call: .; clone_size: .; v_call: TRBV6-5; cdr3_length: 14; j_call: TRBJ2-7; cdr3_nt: TGTGCCAGCAGTTCGGGGGTCGGAGCCTACGAGCAGTACTTC; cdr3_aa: CASSSGVGAYEQYF
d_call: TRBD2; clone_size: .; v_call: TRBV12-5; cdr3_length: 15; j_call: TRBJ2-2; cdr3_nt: TGTGCTAGTGGTCCCGGACTAGCGACCACCGGGGAGCTGTTTTTT; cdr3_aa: CASGPGLATTGELFF
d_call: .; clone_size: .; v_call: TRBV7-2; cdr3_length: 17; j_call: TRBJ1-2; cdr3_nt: TGTGCCAGCAGCTTAGGCCCAGGAACCGTAGATAACTATGGCTACACCTTC; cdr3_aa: CASSLGPGTVDNYGYTF